The entry below gives a single TCR beta chain sequence along with its context. V dropped 4 bases and J dropped 0; count of bases not matched to a gene: 5. This CDR3 spans 15 amino acids. CDR1 MNHNS and CDR2 SASEGT come from the germline V gene. TCRdb's copy holds only in-frame clones and misses some; the assay was immunoSEQ multiplex PCR. The table records fewer than 35,000 clones, about four fifths of them present only once. Time point of the sample: cycle 4 day 1 (C4D1), after more than five weeks of nivolumab. Each and every patient relapsed after autologous stem cell transplantation, and patients got differing brentuximab vedotin exposure. The study recorded best responses of complete response, partial response or progressive disease. This sample stems from a study of PD-1 blockade in classical Hodgkin lymphoma.

V gene TRBV6-1 combines with J gene TRBJ1-1, with 7 positions matching TRBD1. This TCR derives from a human donor with classical Hodgkin lymphoma. Sequencing was performed on peripheral blood mononuclear cells (PBMCs), taken before the fourth cycle of nivolumab. CDR3 region: CASSGQGSLNTEAFF. In DNA, the CDR3 is TGTGCCAGCAGTGGACAGGGATCCCTGAACACTGAAGCTTTCTTT.